This T cell receptor beta chain is drawn from a study of OX40 agonist ivuxolimab in advanced cancers. Study at large: Each dose-escalation patient presented with hepatocellular carcinoma, melanoma, renal cell or head and neck cancer.

This CDR3 has 10 amino acids. CDR1 is MNHEY and CDR2 is SVGAGI in the germline V gene. Trimming pared 8 bases from V and 4 bases from J, leaving 5 bases between. Sequenced by immunoSEQ multiplex PCR; TCRdb stores in-frame clones only, minus some. The sample includes approximately 77,000 clones, around 90% of them seen just once. Individuals having autoimmune disease history or systemic immunosuppression were not enrolled. Material: CD4+ or CD8+ T cells sorted from blood, obtained in a trial of the OX40 agonist ivuxolimab. The chain employs TRBV6-5 and TRBJ1-1; D is undetermined. This receptor was taken from an adult with an advanced solid tumor such as melanoma, head and neck, liver or kidney cancer. The CDR3: CASGSTEAFF. The CDR3 DNA reads as TGTGCCAGCGGGTCCACTGAAGCTTTCTTT.